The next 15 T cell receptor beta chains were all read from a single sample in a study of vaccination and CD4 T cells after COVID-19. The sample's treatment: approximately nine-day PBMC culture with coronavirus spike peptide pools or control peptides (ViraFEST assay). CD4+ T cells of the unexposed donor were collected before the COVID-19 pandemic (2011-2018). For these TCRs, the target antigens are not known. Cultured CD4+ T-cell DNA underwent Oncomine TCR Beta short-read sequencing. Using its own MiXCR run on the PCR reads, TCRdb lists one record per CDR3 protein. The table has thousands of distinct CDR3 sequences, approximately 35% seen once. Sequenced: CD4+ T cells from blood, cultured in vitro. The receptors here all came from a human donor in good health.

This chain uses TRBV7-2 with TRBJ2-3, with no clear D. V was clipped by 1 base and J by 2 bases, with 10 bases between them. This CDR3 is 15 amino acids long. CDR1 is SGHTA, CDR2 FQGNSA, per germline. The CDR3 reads CASSLVSGLTDTQYF. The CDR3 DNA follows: TGTGCCAGCAGCTTAGTGTCAGGTCTCACAGATACGCAGTATTTT.

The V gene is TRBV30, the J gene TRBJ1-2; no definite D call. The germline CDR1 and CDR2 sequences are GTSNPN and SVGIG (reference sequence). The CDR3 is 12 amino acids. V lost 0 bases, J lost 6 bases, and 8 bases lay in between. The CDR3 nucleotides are TGTGCCTGGAGTGTATCGGGAGATGGCTACACCTTC. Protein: CAWSVSGDGYTF.

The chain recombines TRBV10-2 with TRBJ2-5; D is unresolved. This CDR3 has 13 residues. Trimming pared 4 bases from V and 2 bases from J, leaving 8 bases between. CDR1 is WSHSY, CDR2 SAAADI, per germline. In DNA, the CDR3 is TGCGCCAGCAGTGCCCAGGCGCAAGAGACCCAGTACTTC. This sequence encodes CASSAQAQETQYF.

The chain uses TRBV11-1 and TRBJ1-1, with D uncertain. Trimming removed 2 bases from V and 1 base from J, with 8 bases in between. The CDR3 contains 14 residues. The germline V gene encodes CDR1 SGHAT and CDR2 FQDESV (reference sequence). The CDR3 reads CASSLPEGNTEAFF. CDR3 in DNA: TGTGCCAGCAGCTTACCAGAGGGGAACACTGAAGCTTTCTTT. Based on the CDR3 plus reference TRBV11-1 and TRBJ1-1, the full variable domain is EAEVAQSPRYKITEKSQAVAFWCDPISGHATLYWYRQILGQGPELLVQFQDESVVDDSQLPKDRFSAERLKGVDSTLKIQPAELGDSAMYLCASSLPEGNTEAFFGQGTRLTVV.

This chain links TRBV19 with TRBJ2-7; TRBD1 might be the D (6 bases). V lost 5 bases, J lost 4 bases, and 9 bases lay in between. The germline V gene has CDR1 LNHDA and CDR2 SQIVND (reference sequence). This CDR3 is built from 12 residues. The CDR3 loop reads CASSRDRYEQYF. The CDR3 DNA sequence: TGTGCCAGTAGTCGAGACAGGTACGAGCAGTACTTC.

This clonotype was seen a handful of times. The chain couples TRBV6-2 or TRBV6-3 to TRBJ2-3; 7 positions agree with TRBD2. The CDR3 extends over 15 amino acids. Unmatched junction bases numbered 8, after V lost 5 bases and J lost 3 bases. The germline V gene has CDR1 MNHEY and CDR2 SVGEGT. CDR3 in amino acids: CASSPPRGETDTQYF. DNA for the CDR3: TGTGCCAGCAGTCCCCCTCGGGGGGAGACAGATACGCAGTATTTT.

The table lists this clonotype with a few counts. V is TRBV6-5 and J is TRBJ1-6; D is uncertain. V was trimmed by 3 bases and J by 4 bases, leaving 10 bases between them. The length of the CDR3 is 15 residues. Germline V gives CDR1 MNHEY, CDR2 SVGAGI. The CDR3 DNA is TGTGCCAGCAGTTATTTCGGGAATTATAATTCACCCCTCCACTTT. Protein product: CASSYFGNYNSPLHF.

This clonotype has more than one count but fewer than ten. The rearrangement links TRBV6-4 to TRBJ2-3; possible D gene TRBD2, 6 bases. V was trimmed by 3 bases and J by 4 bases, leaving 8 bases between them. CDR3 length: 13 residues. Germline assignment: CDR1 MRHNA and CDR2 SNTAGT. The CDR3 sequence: CASSEGEADTQYF. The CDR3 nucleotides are TGTGCCAGCAGTGAAGGGGAGGCAGATACGCAGTATTTT.

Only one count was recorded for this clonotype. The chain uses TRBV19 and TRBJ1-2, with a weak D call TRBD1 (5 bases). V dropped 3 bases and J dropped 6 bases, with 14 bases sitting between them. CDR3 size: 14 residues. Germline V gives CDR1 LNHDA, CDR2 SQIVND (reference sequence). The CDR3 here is CASSILIGEDGYTF. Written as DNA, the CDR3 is TGTGCCAGTAGTATCCTGATAGGGGAAGATGGCTACACCTTC. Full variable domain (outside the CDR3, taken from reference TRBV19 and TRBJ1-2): DGGITQSPKYLFRKEGQNVTLSCEQNLNHDAMYWYRQDPGQGLRLIYYSQIVNDFQKGDIAEGYSVSREKKESFPLTVTSAQKNPTAFYLCASSILIGEDGYTFGSGTRLTVV.

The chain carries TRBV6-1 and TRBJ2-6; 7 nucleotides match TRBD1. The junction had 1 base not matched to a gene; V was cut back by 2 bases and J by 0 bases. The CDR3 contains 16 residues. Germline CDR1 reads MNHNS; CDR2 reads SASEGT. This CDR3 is CASSESGGSGANVLTF. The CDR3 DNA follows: TGTGCCAGCAGTGAATCAGGGGGCTCTGGGGCCAACGTCCTGACTTTC.

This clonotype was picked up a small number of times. The CDR3 sequence is CASSDLRRRGQPQHF. CDR3 in DNA: TGTGCCAGCAGTGACCTTAGGAGAAGGGGCCAGCCCCAGCATTTT. This chain joins TRBV6-1 and TRBJ1-5; tentatively, D is TRBD1 (5 bases). The germline V gene has CDR1 MNHNS and CDR2 SASEGT. This CDR3 comprises 15 residues. V lost 3 bases and J lost 7, with 16 bases in between.

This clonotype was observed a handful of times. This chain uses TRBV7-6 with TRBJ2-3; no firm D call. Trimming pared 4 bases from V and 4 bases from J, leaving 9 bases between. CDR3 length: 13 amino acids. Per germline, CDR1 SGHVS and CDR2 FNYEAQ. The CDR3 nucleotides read TGTGCCAGCAGCTCCCCAACCGCAGATACGCAGTATTTT. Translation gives CASSSPTADTQYF.

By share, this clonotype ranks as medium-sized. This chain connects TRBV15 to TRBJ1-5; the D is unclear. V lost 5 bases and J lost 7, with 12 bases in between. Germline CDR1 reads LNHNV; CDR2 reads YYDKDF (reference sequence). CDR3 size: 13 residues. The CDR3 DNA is TGTGCCACCAGCTTGATGGCGAGGCAGCCCCAGCATTTT. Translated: CATSLMARQPQHF.

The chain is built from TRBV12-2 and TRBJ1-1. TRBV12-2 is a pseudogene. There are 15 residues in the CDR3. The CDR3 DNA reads TGTGCAAGTCGCTTAGCATGGGGAAGTATCACTGAAGCTTTCTTT. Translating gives CASRLAWGSITEAFF.

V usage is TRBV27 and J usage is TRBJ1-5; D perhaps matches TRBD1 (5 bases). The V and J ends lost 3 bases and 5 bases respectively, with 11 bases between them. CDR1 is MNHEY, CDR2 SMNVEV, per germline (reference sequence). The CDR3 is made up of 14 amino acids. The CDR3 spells CASSFEGSHQPQHF. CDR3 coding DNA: TGTGCCAGCAGTTTCGAGGGGTCCCATCAGCCCCAGCATTTT.